The rows below give T cell receptor beta chains drawn from one sample of a study of PD-L1 blockade in urothelial cancer. Method: immunoSEQ multiplex PCR; TCRdb's copy keeps in-frame clones and lacks some. The sample includes around 92,000 clones, around 90% of them seen just once. This specimen consisted of PBMCs, obtained around atezolizumab (anti-PD-L1) treatment. Source of these receptors: a woman over 75 with urothelial cancer. CDR3s include the opening cysteine and the closing phenylalanine or tryptophan. A D gene is named only where the DNA matches it firmly. Where a row states a size, it is once, few, many or the class of an expanded clone; other rows omit it.

size	V	D	J	CDR3	DNA
.	TRBV5-6	.	TRBJ2-2	CASSLGQESGELFF	TGTGCCAGCAGCTTGGGGCAGGAATCCGGGGAGCTGTTTTTT
.	TRBV5-1	.	TRBJ2-3	CASSSGDTDTQYF	TGCGCCAGCAGCTCCGGGGACACAGATACGCAGTATTTT
once	TRBV10-2	TRBD2	TRBJ2-7	CASSEHGREGGEQYF	TGCGCCAGCAGTGAGCACGGGCGGGAGGGAGGCGAGCAGTACTTC
.	TRBV6-5	.	TRBJ1-1	CASSRGLRTEAFF	TGTGCCAGCAGCCGGGGTTTACGGACTGAAGCTTTCTTT
.	TRBV9	.	TRBJ1-4	CASSVGQNNEKLFF	TGTGCCAGCAGCGTAGGGCAGAATAATGAAAAACTGTTTTTT
.	TRBV11-2	.	TRBJ1-3	CASSLGRGYTIYF	TGTGCCAGCAGCTTAGGGCGGGGATACACCATATATTTT
.	TRBV2	TRBD1	TRBJ1-2	CASSAGQGAGSYGYTF	TGTGCCAGCAGTGCGGGACAGGGGGCAGGAAGCTATGGCTACACCTTC
.	TRBV11-2	TRBD1	TRBJ2-7	CASSSSPGQGASLVSEQYF	TGTGCCAGCAGCTCGTCTCCGGGACAGGGGGCTTCCTTAGTCTCCGAGCAGTACTTC
.	TRBV5-6	TRBD2	TRBJ2-1	CASTLGSGGSSYNEQFF	TGTGCCAGCACCTTAGGTAGCGGGGGAAGCTCCTACAATGAGCAGTTCTTC
.	TRBV28	.	TRBJ1-2	CASRSDYGYTF	TGTGCCAGCAGGTCTGACTATGGCTACACCTTC
once	TRBV5-6	TRBD2	TRBJ2-2	CASSAGLFGGELFF	TGTGCCAGCAGCGCGGGACTATTTGGCGGGGAGCTGTTTTTT
once	TRBV14	TRBD1	TRBJ2-3	CASSPDRGTQYF	TGTGCCAGCAGCCCTGACAGGGGAACGCAGTATTTT